The clone carrying this T cell receptor (beta chain) was seen once. The antigen is undetermined. The sample originates from a study of beta chain features in type 1 diabetes. Whole-study results and caveats: A greater similarity of naive, central memory and Treg TCRB repertoires was seen among patients than among healthy donors. Type 1 diabetes patients had TCRB CDR3s that were shorter (moderately but significantly so) in all four CD4+ subsets.

By way of CD45RO/CCR7/CD25/CD127/CD95/CD27, the CD4+ regulatory, stem cell-like memory, central memory and naive cells were sorted. Trimming left V 7 bases short and J 5 bases short, with 12 bases between. This CDR3 contains 12 residues. Germline V gives CDR1 SGHRS, CDR2 YFSETQ. The authors reverse transcribed all of the isolated RNA, so sequencing captured expressed TCRB transcripts. An average near 3.57 million reads came from naive, central memory and regulatory T cell samples. Sequenced by immunoSEQ multiplex PCR; TCRdb stores in-frame clones only, minus some. There are about 650,000 clones in the sample; around 12% occur only once, and over 0.1% lies in the top ten.

The sample comprised naive CD4+ T cells from blood. This sequence joins TRBV5-1 and TRBJ2-5, with D possibly TRBD1 on 6 matching bases. This clonotype originated in a man aged 30 to 45 with type 1 diabetes. CDR3 amino acids: CASGAGVETQYF. The CDR3 DNA follows: TGCGCCAGCGGGGCAGGGGTCGAGACCCAGTACTTC.